This entry lists 26 T cell receptor beta chains sequenced from one sample in a study of blood T cell repertoires in COVID-19. TCRdb's table, derived via immunoSEQ multiplex PCR, lists solely in-frame clones and lacks some. Among around 25,000 clones, around 74% were seen once, and the ten largest hold less than 8.5%. Sequenced: peripheral blood. The receptors come from a man in his fifties with COVID-19, enrolled during active disease.

The CDR3 spells CATSVGGADQPQHF. The CDR3 DNA follows: TGTGCCACCAGTGTAGGGGGGGCTGATCAGCCCCAGCATTTT. The chain couples TRBV24-1 to TRBJ1-5, with D possibly being TRBD1 (6 bases). V was clipped by 5 bases and J by 5 bases, with 12 bases between them. The CDR3 has 14 residues. CDR1 and CDR2 (germline): KGHDR, SFDVKD.

This clone was counted only a few times. The chain has TRBV29-1 and TRBJ2-5, with 8 bases identical to TRBD2. In germline, CDR1 is SQVTM, CDR2 ANQGSEA. V was clipped by 7 bases and J by 5 bases; unmatched bases: 9. This CDR3 spans 13 amino acids. DNA of the CDR3: TGCAGCGGGGGGTACGGCGGGAGGGAGACCCAGTACTTC. Its translation: CSGGYGGRETQYF.

This clone occurred once. V and J are TRBV9 and TRBJ2-2, with 12 bases that match TRBD2. CDR3 length equals 16 residues. J lost 6 bases, V lost 4 bases, and 7 bases had no gene match. Germline CDR1 and CDR2: SGDLS and YYNGEE. CDR3 sequence (DNA): TGTGCCAGCAGCCCCGGGCTAGCGGGAGGGGCCGGGGAGCTGTTTTTT. The encoded protein is CASSPGLAGGAGELFF.

The chain is built from TRBV10-2 and TRBJ2-7; 9 nucleotides match TRBD2. With V trimmed by 8 bases and J by 6 bases, 8 bases remained unmatched. The germline V gene encodes CDR1 WSHSY and CDR2 SAAADI. The CDR3 consists of 13 residues. The CDR3 region is CASGGGLATEQYF. The CDR3 DNA follows: TGCGCCAGCGGGGGGGGACTAGCTACCGAGCAGTACTTC.

The chain joins TRBV18 to TRBJ2-5, with TRBD2 matching 8 bases. CDR3 length: 16 amino acids. Germline V lookup: CDR1 KGHSH, CDR2 LQKENI. Trimming cost V 3 bases and J 2 bases; bases outside gene matches: 8. CDR3 DNA: TGTGCCAGCTCACCCGCGAGCGGGAGAGTACAAGAGACCCAGTACTTC. Its protein product is CASSPASGRVQETQYF.

The chain combines TRBV6-1 with TRBJ2-7; D is ambiguous. This CDR3 region has 13 residues. Trimming took off 0 bases at V and 4 bases at J, with 7 bases between the two ends. CDR1 and CDR2 from the germline V gene are MNHNS and SASEGT. The DNA of the CDR3 is TGTGCCAGCAGTGAAGCGCTTCGGTACGAGCAGTACTTC. This translates into CASSEALRYEQYF.

The chain uses TRBV18 and TRBJ1-5; 7 bases line up with TRBD1. The CDR3 has 15 residues. With 6 bases clipped from V and 3 bases from J, the junction kept 8 bases outside the gene matches. Germline V gene sequence: CDR1 KGHSH, CDR2 LQKENI. The CDR3 DNA reads as TGTGCCAGCTCTCCGGACAGGTCCCCCAATCAGCCCCAGCATTTT. This sequence encodes CASSPDRSPNQPQHF.

The V and J genes are TRBV7-9 and TRBJ1-1, with 7 bases that match TRBD1. The V gene's germline CDR1 is SEHNR and CDR2 FQNEAQ (reference sequence). J gave up 3 bases and V 4 bases, and 5 bases lay outside the gene matches. There are 14 residues in the CDR3. CDR3 in amino acids: CASSSTGAYTEAFF. As DNA, the CDR3 is TGTGCCAGCAGCTCTACAGGGGCGTACACTGAAGCTTTCTTT.

The V call is TRBV5-1, the J call TRBJ1-1; TRBD1 might be the D (5 bases). Trimming removed 0 bases at V and 0 bases at J, with 9 bases between. Germline V gives CDR1 SGHRS, CDR2 YFSETQ. There are 15 residues in the CDR3. DNA of the CDR3: TGCGCCAGCAGCTTGGTGACAGAAGTGAACACTGAAGCTTTCTTT. Protein sequence: CASSLVTEVNTEAFF.

V and J are TRBV18 and TRBJ2-7; perhaps TRBD1 as D (6 bases). The CDR3 covers 13 residues. Trimming shortened V by 1 base and J by 6 bases, and 10 bases separated the two germline ends. The V gene's germline CDR1 is KGHSH and CDR2 LQKENI. The CDR3 nucleotides read TGTGCCAGCTCACCACAAACAGGGCCCGAGCAGTACTTC. This encodes CASSPQTGPEQYF.

This clone was seen only a few times. The CDR3 loop reads CASSLAALAGGYNEQFF. CDR3 nucleotides: TGTGCCAGCAGCTTAGCCGCCCTAGCGGGTGGTTACAATGAGCAGTTCTTC. V and J are TRBV11-2 and TRBJ2-1; TRBD2 aligns across 8 bases. V shed 1 base, J shed 4 bases, and the junction held 9 bases outside the gene matches. This CDR3 has 17 amino acids. CDR1 is SGHAT, CDR2 FQNNGV, per germline.

This clone was picked up a small number of times. The chain is built from TRBV7-8 and TRBJ2-1; 9 nucleotides match TRBD2. This CDR3 is 15 amino acids long. The V gene's germline CDR1 is SGHVS and CDR2 FQNEAQ. V lost 2 bases, J lost 4 bases, and 3 bases stayed unmatched. The DNA of the CDR3 is TGTGCCAGCAGCTTACGAGCGGGAGGATACAATGAGCAGTTCTTC. Translation: CASSLRAGGYNEQFF.

V and J are TRBV2 and TRBJ2-7; TRBD1 matches at 9 bases. The CDR3 runs 13 residues. J lost 7 bases, V lost 7 bases, and 8 bases had no gene match. The V gene's germline CDR1 is SNHLY and CDR2 FYNNEI. The CDR3 DNA reads TGTGCCAGCACTCCCGACAGGGGGGGAGAGCAGTACTTC. Protein product: CASTPDRGGEQYF.

Relative to its sample, this clone is medium-sized. V is TRBV30 and J is TRBJ1-3, with 8 nucleotides matching TRBD1. Per germline, CDR1 GTSNPN and CDR2 SVGIG (reference sequence). This CDR3 is 13 amino acids long. The ends lost 2 bases at V and 4 bases at J; junction bases unmatched: 1. DNA of the CDR3: TGTGCCTGGAGTAGGACAGGGGGAAACACCATATATTTT. It translates to CAWSRTGGNTIYF.

The V and J genes are TRBV5-5 and TRBJ1-6, with unresolved D. The CDR3 runs 17 residues. Trimming pared 0 bases from V and 8 bases from J, leaving 18 bases between. Germline lookup yields CDR1 SGHKS and CDR2 YYEKEE (reference sequence). CDR3 nucleotides: TGTGCCAGCAGCTTGGAGAGGCGCTTAGAAGTCGATTCACCCCTCCACTTT. The encoded protein is CASSLERRLEVDSPLHF. Full variable domain (outside the CDR3, taken from reference TRBV5-5 and TRBJ1-6): DAGVTQSPTHLIKTRGQQVTLRCSPISGHKSVSWYQQVLGQGPQFIFQYYEKEERGRGNFPDRFSARQFPNYSSELNVNALLLGDSALYLCASSLERRLEVDSPLHFGNGTRLTVT.

The chain employs TRBV6-1 and TRBJ1-5; 11 nucleotides align to TRBD1. V lost 3 bases and J lost 5; bases outside the gene matches: 12. The V gene's germline CDR1 is MNHNS and CDR2 SASEGT. This CDR3 comprises 18 residues. The CDR3 sequence: CASSDRGQGARGYQPQHF. For the CDR3, the DNA is TGTGCCAGCAGTGACAGAGGACAGGGGGCGAGAGGGTATCAGCCCCAGCATTTT.

The CDR3 nucleotides are TGTGCCAGCAGCCACTTCTCGGACTCCACTGAAGCTTTCTTT. Its protein product is CASSHFSDSTEAFF. This rearrangement joins TRBV7-9 to TRBJ1-1; D unresolved. The germline V gene encodes CDR1 SEHNR and CDR2 FQNEAQ (reference sequence). Trimming stripped 5 bases from V and 4 bases from J, with 14 bases between. The length of the CDR3 is 14 residues.

The rearrangement joins TRBV7-3 to TRBJ2-1, with a tentative D call TRBD2 (5 bases). The CDR3 extends over 16 amino acids. CDR1 SGHTA and CDR2 FQGTGA come from the germline V gene. V lost 5 bases and J lost 3, with 17 bases in between. CDR3: CASSPQPTGGYNEQFF. CDR3 DNA: TGTGCCAGCAGCCCCCAGCCGACCGGAGGCTACAATGAGCAGTTCTTC.

The chain has TRBV2 and TRBJ1-5; D is ambiguous. The CDR3 spans 12 residues. Looked up from germline, CDR1 is SNHLY and CDR2 is FYNNEI. Trimming stripped 6 bases from V and 4 bases from J, with 7 bases between. The CDR3 region is CASSGNNQPQHF. The CDR3 bases are TGTGCCAGCAGCGGGAATAATCAGCCCCAGCATTTT.

This rearrangement joins TRBV6-5 to TRBJ2-7, with 9 bases lining up with TRBD1. J was trimmed by 0 bases and V by 5 bases; bases with no gene match: 2. Germline V gene data show CDR1 as MNHEY and CDR2 as SVGAGI. The CDR3 loop spans 14 amino acids. The CDR3 protein is CASSLGQGSYEQYF. The CDR3 coding sequence is TGTGCCAGCAGTCTGGGACAGGGCTCCTACGAGCAGTACTTC.

The chain combines TRBV2 with TRBJ2-1; perhaps TRBD2 as D (5 bases). The CDR3 runs to 12 residues. CDR1 SNHLY and CDR2 FYNNEI come from the germline V gene. Trimming shortened V by 5 bases and J by 8 bases, and 10 bases separated the two germline ends. The CDR3 sequence: CASSWERDEQFF. The CDR3 DNA reads TGTGCCAGCAGTTGGGAGAGGGATGAGCAGTTCTTC.

This chain connects TRBV4-1 to TRBJ2-2; 10 positions agree with TRBD1. CDR1 is MGHRA and CDR2 is YSYEKL in the germline V gene. The CDR3 runs to 15 residues. Germline trimming cut 4 bases from V and 4 bases from J; bases unmatched to any gene: 3. CDR3 coding DNA: TGCGCCAGCAGCCCTAGACAGGGGGCCACCGGGGAGCTGTTTTTT. Encoded protein: CASSPRQGATGELFF.

This rearrangement joins TRBV6-1 to TRBJ1-2, with 7 nucleotides matching TRBD1. Germline assignment: CDR1 MNHNS and CDR2 SASEGT. This CDR3 comprises 16 residues. V gave up 4 bases and J gave up 0 bases; unmatched junction bases: 8. This CDR3 is CASSGTGVMSNYGYTF. As DNA, the CDR3 is TGTGCCAGCAGTGGTACAGGGGTCATGTCTAACTATGGCTACACCTTC.

The chain combines TRBV3-1 (or the pseudogene TRBV3-2) with TRBJ1-2; no firm D call. Looked up from germline, CDR1 is LGHDT and CDR2 is YNNKEL (reference sequence). With 0 bases removed from V and 3 bases from J, the gap between germline ends came to 8 bases. The CDR3 covers 14 residues. The CDR3, as DNA: TGTGCCAGCAGCCAAGAACCCCAGTACTATGGCTACACCTTC. Amino acids: CASSQEPQYYGYTF.

V usage is TRBV4-1 and J usage is TRBJ2-5, with D tentatively TRBD2 (6 bases). The CDR3 has 15 amino acids. Germline V gives CDR1 MGHRA, CDR2 YSYEKL. Trimming took off 1 base at V and 5 bases at J, with 14 bases between the two ends. CDR3 nucleotides: TGCGCCAGCAGCCAAGGTCACGGTGGGGGGGAGACCCAGTACTTC. Amino acids: CASSQGHGGGETQYF.

The CDR3 DNA is TGTGCCAGCTCACCAGGACAGGGGTGGGATGGCTACACCTTC. Translating it yields CASSPGQGWDGYTF. The rearrangement joins TRBV18 to TRBJ1-2, with 9 nucleotides matching TRBD1. V was pared by 2 bases and J by 6 bases, with 4 bases of the junction left unmatched. The CDR3 runs 14 residues. From germline, CDR1 is KGHSH and CDR2 LQKENI.